Presented here are 27 T cell receptor beta chains from one specimen sequenced in a study of vaccination and CD4 T cells after COVID-19. The treatment: approximately 11-day PBMC culture with coronavirus spike peptide pools or control peptides (ViraFEST assay). The study sequenced cultured CD4+ T cell DNA using the Oncomine TCR Beta short-read assay. TCRdb independently ran MiXCR on the PCR reads; one entry per CDR3 protein. The table has roughly 16,000 distinct CDR3 sequences, around 40% seen once. The antigens for these receptors are not known. The specimen comprised CD4+ T cells from blood, cultured in vitro, sampled before SARS-CoV-2 vaccination. These receptors all come from a human donor who had recovered from COVID-19.

This clonotype was picked up a small number of times. The V gene is TRBV12-3 or TRBV12-4, the J gene TRBJ1-1, with D possibly TRBD1 on 5 matching bases. V lost 0 bases and J lost 10, with 12 bases in between. This CDR3 comprises 13 residues. The CDR3, as DNA: TGTGCCAGCAGTTTAGCCCTGGGGGGTGCAGCTTTCTTT. This codes for CASSLALGGAAFF.

This clonotype is a singleton in its sample. V usage is TRBV20-1 and J usage is TRBJ1-5; D gene ambiguous. Between the trimmed V and J ends, which lost 5 bases and 5 bases, there was a span of 19 bases. This CDR3 contains 15 residues. Per the germline V gene, CDR1 is DFQATT and CDR2 is SNEGSKA (reference sequence). This chain's CDR3 is CSARTTNSGDQPQHF. CDR3 DNA: TGCAGTGCTCGGACTACAAACAGCGGCGATCAGCCCCAGCATTTT.

This clonotype was detected only a few times. The V call is TRBV7-9, the J call TRBJ1-3, with 7 bases matching TRBD1. V shed 0 bases, J shed 0 bases, and the junction held 5 bases outside the gene matches. Germline CDR1 reads SEHNR; CDR2 reads FQNEAQ (reference sequence). The CDR3 has 17 residues. As DNA, the CDR3 is TGTGCCAGCAGCTTAGCGCAGGGGGGGCACTCTGGAAACACCATATATTTT. Translation: CASSLAQGGHSGNTIYF.

This clonotype was picked up one time. J is TRBJ2-5 and V is TRBV30, with 12 bases identical to TRBD2. V lost 1 base and J lost 5; bases outside the gene matches: 11. Germline CDR1 reads GTSNPN; CDR2 reads SVGIG (reference sequence). CDR3 length: 17 residues. CDR3 coding DNA: TGTGCCTGGAGTGGATCTAGCGGGGGGGCGTTCAGCGAGACCCAGTACTTC. This encodes CAWSGSSGGAFSETQYF.

This chain joins TRBV27 and TRBJ2-1; TRBD2 matches at 10 bases. Trimming took 3 bases from V and 5 from J; bases not matched to a gene: 7. CDR1 MNHEY and CDR2 SMNVEV come from the germline V gene (reference sequence). The CDR3 consists of 16 residues. CDR3 sequence (DNA): TGTGCCAGCAGTTTCTTAACTAGCGGGATTAACAATGAGCAGTTCTTC. Its protein product is CASSFLTSGINNEQFF.

The rearrangement links TRBV6-5 to TRBJ1-5; no clear D gene. Germline V gene lookup returns CDR1 MNHEY and CDR2 SVGAGI. V was pared by 3 bases and J by 4 bases, with 19 bases between. The CDR3 loop spans 17 amino acids. The CDR3: CASSYSSYRFPNQPQHF. The CDR3 coding sequence is TGTGCCAGCAGTTATTCTTCATATCGGTTCCCTAATCAGCCCCAGCATTTT.

V usage is TRBV11-3 and J usage is TRBJ1-3; 8 positions agree with TRBD1. The CDR3 covers 15 residues. Germline CDR1 SGHNT, CDR2 YENEEA. V was pared by 5 bases and J by 1 base, with 4 bases of the junction left unmatched. The CDR3 region has the DNA TGTGCCAGCAGCCTAAACAGGGGGTCTGGAAACACCATATATTTT. It codes for CASSLNRGSGNTIYF.

The V call is TRBV12-3 or TRBV12-4, the J call TRBJ2-7; D is uncertain. Trimming cost V 2 bases and J 5 bases, with 10 bases left between them. This CDR3 region has 13 residues. The CDR3 bases are TGTGCCAGCAGTTTATCACAGATACACGAGCAGTACTTC. This gives the protein CASSLSQIHEQYF.

The chain links TRBV7-8 to TRBJ2-3, with 11 bases lining up with TRBD2. This CDR3 is 16 amino acids long. V was clipped by 4 bases and J by 3 bases; unmatched bases: 6. The germline CDR1 and CDR2 sequences are SGHVS and FQNEAQ. The CDR3 loop reads CASSYLVAGGTDTQYF. The CDR3 DNA reads as TGTGCCAGCAGCTACCTCGTAGCGGGAGGGACAGATACGCAGTATTTT. Full variable domain (outside the CDR3, taken from reference TRBV7-8 and TRBJ2-3): GAGVSQSPRYKVAKRGQDVALRCDPISGHVSLFWYQQALGQGPEFLTYFQNEAQLDKSGLPSDRFFAERPEGSVSTLKIQRTQQEDSAVYLCASSYLVAGGTDTQYFGPGTRLTVL.

This clonotype was detected only a few times. The CDR3 coding sequence is TGTGCCAGTAGTATTACGAGGTATAATTCACCCCTCCACTTT. Amino acid sequence: CASSITRYNSPLHF. This chain joins TRBV19 and TRBJ1-6; D not certain. V was shortened by 3 bases and J by 4 bases, with 7 bases between the two germline ends. Germline V gene sequence: CDR1 LNHDA, CDR2 SQIVND (reference sequence). The CDR3 has 14 amino acids.

Turning to this clonotype: A junction end diverges from the germline sequence, so it may reflect a read error. This chain uses TRBV4-1 with TRBJ1-6, with D possibly TRBD1 on 5 matching bases. The CDR3 sequence is 13 residues long. Germline-derived CDR1 and CDR2 are MGHRA and YSYEKL. The CDR3 loop reads CASSQVGSNRRDF. CDR3 sequence (DNA): TGCGCCAGCAGCCAAGTGGGATCGAACAGGCGGGACTTT.

This clonotype was seen a handful of times. The chain joins TRBV7-2 to TRBJ2-5; tentatively, D is TRBD2 (6 bases). The CDR3 loop spans 16 amino acids. V lost 5 bases to trimming and J lost 5 bases, with 21 bases between them. Germline CDR1 is SGHTA and CDR2 is FQGNSA. The CDR3 sequence is CASSRRERGSAETQYF. DNA for the CDR3: TGTGCCAGCAGCCGTCGGGAACGGGGGTCCGCGGAGACCCAGTACTTC.

The chain has TRBV11-2 and TRBJ1-1; D gene unclear. Looked up from germline, CDR1 is SGHAT and CDR2 is FQNNGV. The CDR3 sequence is 12 residues long. With 4 bases removed from V and 4 bases from J, the gap between germline ends came to 7 bases. The CDR3 protein is CASSSPVTEAFF. For the CDR3, the DNA is TGTGCCAGCAGCTCCCCGGTCACTGAAGCTTTCTTT.

The chain combines TRBV19 with TRBJ1-1; D remains ambiguous. The germline V and J ends were trimmed by 3 bases and 3 bases, with 8 bases remaining between them. This CDR3 has 13 amino acids. Germline loops: CDR1 LNHDA, CDR2 SQIVND (reference sequence). The CDR3 loop reads CASSIIRDTEAFF. The DNA for the CDR3 is TGTGCCAGTAGTATTATAAGGGACACTGAAGCTTTCTTT.

The V call is TRBV10-3, the J call TRBJ2-7, with D possibly TRBD1 on 8 matching bases. The CDR3 length is 15 residues. Germline CDR1 is ENHRY and CDR2 is SYGVKD. V was shortened by 6 bases and J by 0 bases, with 15 bases between the two germline ends. The CDR3 reads CAIRGGTGRSYEQYF. CDR3 coding DNA: TGTGCCATCAGGGGGGGGACAGGCCGCTCCTACGAGCAGTACTTC.

The chain employs TRBV7-9 and TRBJ1-1, with 10 bases aligning to TRBD1. Germline values: CDR1 SEHNR, CDR2 FQNEAQ (reference sequence). The CDR3 runs to 13 residues. J was trimmed by 8 bases and V by 6 bases; bases with no gene match: 6. The CDR3 DNA follows: TGTGCCAGCAGGAGAGGGACAGGGGAGGAAGCTTTCTTT. This encodes CASRRGTGEEAFF.

Only a few counts were recorded for this clonotype. The chain carries TRBV6-1 and TRBJ1-1; 7 bases are a match to TRBD1. Germline V gives CDR1 MNHNS, CDR2 SASEGT. This CDR3 contains 15 residues. Germline trimming cut 4 bases from V and 1 base from J; bases unmatched to any gene: 6. The CDR3 bases are TGTGCCAGCAGTGTAAAGGGGGCGACGAACACTGAAGCTTTCTTT. This gives the protein CASSVKGATNTEAFF.

In this sample, this clonotype turned up a few times. The chain carries TRBV27 and TRBJ1-1; D is undetermined. Germline V gene sequence: CDR1 MNHEY, CDR2 SMNVEV (reference sequence). The germline V and J ends were trimmed by 3 bases and 7 bases, with 15 bases remaining between them. The CDR3 has 14 amino acids. CDR3 bases: TGTGCCAGCAGTTTTACGGGGAATCTTTTTGAAGCTTTCTTT. Translated: CASSFTGNLFEAFF.

The chain employs TRBV28 and TRBJ1-2, with TRBD1 as a possible D gene (5 bases). CDR1 is MDHEN and CDR2 is SYDVKM in the germline V gene. The ends were cut back, 3 bases at V and 7 bases at J, with 12 bases in the middle. This CDR3 region has 13 residues. CDR3 in amino acids: CASSLGGGVGYTF. The CDR3 DNA reads as TGTGCCAGCAGTTTGGGCGGGGGGGTTGGCTACACCTTC.

The J gene is TRBJ2-2, the V gene TRBV20-1; 16 bases are a match to TRBD2. The CDR3 is 15 residues long. Per the germline V gene, CDR1 is DFQATT and CDR2 is SNEGSKA (reference sequence). Trimming took 5 bases from V and 8 from J; bases not matched to a gene: 5. The chain's CDR3 is CSAGTSGRATGELFF. In DNA, the CDR3 is TGCAGTGCTGGGACTAGCGGGAGGGCAACGGGGGAGCTGTTTTTT.

The table lists this clonotype with a few counts. Here the CDR3 reads CASSFGLGETQYF. As DNA, the CDR3 is TGTGCCAGCAGTTTTGGGCTTGGGGAGACCCAGTACTTC. The chain couples TRBV12-3 or TRBV12-4 to TRBJ2-5, with D unclear. The CDR3 is 13 residues long. V lost 3 bases, J lost 5 bases, and 10 bases lay in between.

This clonotype counts as medium-sized. The chain has TRBV27 and TRBJ1-4, with 9 bases fitting TRBD1. The CDR3 consists of 15 residues. Germline values: CDR1 MNHEY, CDR2 SMNVEV (reference sequence). After removal of 6 bases from V and 8 bases from J, the junction contained 10 bases not matched to a gene. The CDR3 DNA is TGTGCCAGCAGAGGGTACAGGGGGCAGGGCGAAAAACTGTTTTTT. This translates into CASRGYRGQGEKLFF.

This clonotype was counted between two and nine times. This chain links TRBV7-9 with TRBJ1-5, with 8 bases identical to TRBD1. The CDR3 runs 14 residues. Looked up from germline, CDR1 is SEHNR and CDR2 is FQNEAQ (reference sequence). The trim removed 5 bases at V and 9 bases at J, leaving 9 bases unmatched. The DNA for the CDR3 is TGTGCCAGCAGCATAGGACAGGGCGTGGTGCCCCAGCATTTT. It specifies CASSIGQGVVPQHF.

The rearrangement joins TRBV20-1 to TRBJ2-1; tentatively, D is TRBD2 (6 bases). Trimming pared 1 base from V and 4 bases from J, leaving 11 bases between. CDR1 and CDR2 from the germline V gene are DFQATT and SNEGSKA (reference sequence). The CDR3 has 14 residues. The CDR3 sequence is CSARGRDFYNEQFF. The CDR3 coding sequence is TGCAGTGCTAGAGGTAGGGACTTTTACAATGAGCAGTTCTTC.

The rearrangement uses TRBV4-3 and TRBJ1-1; TRBD1 is a possible D gene (5 bases). CDR3 length: 12 amino acids. The V gene's germline CDR1 is LGHNA and CDR2 YSLEER. Trimming took 5 bases from V and 11 from J, leaving 15 bases between them. CDR3 sequence: CASSSTTGVAFF. CDR3 DNA: TGCGCCAGCAGCAGCACAACAGGCGTGGCTTTCTTT.

V gene TRBV6-2 or TRBV6-3 combines with J gene TRBJ1-2; 10 nucleotides agree with TRBD1. CDR1 and CDR2 from the germline V gene are MNHEY and SVGEGT. This CDR3 spans 17 amino acids. With V trimmed by 4 bases and J by 6 bases, 14 bases remained unmatched. CDR3 protein: CASSSTTGGPEANGYTF. As DNA, the CDR3 is TGTGCCAGCAGTTCCACGACAGGGGGCCCGGAGGCGAATGGCTACACCTTC.

This clonotype was seen once. The J gene is TRBJ2-1, the V gene TRBV15, with D perhaps being TRBD1 or TRBD2 (5 bases each). Germline V gene sequence: CDR1 LNHNV, CDR2 YYDKDF (reference sequence). V was cut by 5 bases and J by 7 bases, with 21 bases left in between. The CDR3 runs 16 residues. CDR3 protein: CATSPQGTLRRNEQFF. The CDR3 DNA reads as TGTGCCACCAGCCCCCAAGGGACCCTCCGACGGAATGAGCAGTTCTTC.